This T cell receptor beta chain was obtained from a study of prognosis after radiotherapy for stage I lung cancer (dated by TCRdb to 2020 to 2023). Background on the whole study: Fewer than 20 stage I NSCLC patients were enrolled in Nanjing, China, between April 2018 and January 2019. The cohort included about 12 men and several women, with a median age of approximately 74 years and a range of roughly 50 to 85 years. Concurrent therapy was not administered to any patient alongside SBRT. Around 14 patients presented with newly diagnosed primary stage I lung tumors, and five carried oligometastatic NSCLC following surgical resection of the primary tumor. All patients were considered medically inoperable, owing to comorbidities in some 11 and refusal of surgery in over 5. Peripheral blood TCR beta repertoires were profiled in stage I NSCLC patients before and after stereotactic body radiotherapy, and the repertoires were related to distant failure. SBRT was given in 3 to 5 fractions with a biologically effective dose of at least 100 Gy, using image-guided IMRT or VMAT. Squamous cell carcinoma histology was identified in over five patients, and adenocarcinoma histology was identified in fewer than 15 patients. Four of the 19 patients developed distant metastases after SBRT, at a median of approximately 7 months; the other 15 showed no significant progression. The study sequenced approximately 38 blood samples from some 20 patients, one before and one after SBRT per patient.

This clonotype is a singleton in its sample. The antigen this receptor binds is unknown. An end of the junction differs from the germline gene, which may be a read error. Two rounds of multiplex PCR were used to amplify the TCR beta CDR3 region from genomic DNA. The first PCR round used primers specific to each TRBV and TRBJ gene, with sequences filed in Chinese patent CN105087789A. Universal primers were used in the second PCR round. The Roche High Pure PCR Template Preparation Kit was used to extract genomic DNA from frozen PBMCs. An Illumina HiSeq 3000 was used to sequence the libraries paired-end with 151 bp reads. The authors processed their data as follows. Raw reads lacking the multiplex PCR primer sequences were removed with CutAdapt. PEAR was used to merge high-quality paired reads into contigs. By aligning each contig to reference sequences, MiXCR assigned the TRB V, D and J gene segments to that contig. To remove sequencing errors, CDR3 sequences were clustered according to base quality and sequence similarity. Diversity was measured as Shannon entropy normalized by the natural log of productive TCR sequence number. To get clonality, Shannon entropy was divided by the natural log of the number of unique clonotypes, and that result was subtracted from one. The Youden index of ROC curves was used to select progression-free survival cut-offs for repertoire metrics, and analyses were performed in R 3.5.3. The public reads were reprocessed in TCRdb via fastp at Q25 and MiXCR, keeping in-frame beta chains. Each record represents a unique CDR3 protein, reported with the most common genes and DNA among its rows. What appears here as the V and J calls and clone size reflects TCRdb's work, not the paper's. The sample table lists 20,000 to 25,000 distinct CDR3 sequences, roughly two fifths of them with a count of one. The ten top clones hold 20% to 25% of the sample.

Study-level results and caveats: All reported P values were unadjusted for multiple comparisons. The study was limited by the small cohort and short follow-up, and independent validation of the study findings is required. After SBRT, the number of unique TCR clones decreased (median approximately 10,000 before versus about 7,000 after; Wilcoxon paired P=0.011). Post-SBRT Shannon entropy and its change from baseline were lower in patients who developed distant metastases; baseline Shannon entropy was not associated with metastases. Tumor specificity of expanded TCR clones was not determined. TRBV and TRBJ usage frequencies reportedly differed by metastasis status, in two V genes at baseline and in roughly ten V and two J genes after SBRT.

In the germline V gene, CDR1 corresponds to MNHEY and CDR2 to SVGEGT. The CDR3 has 14 amino acids, counting the end cysteine and phenylalanine. Only the CDR3 DNA stays, 42 bases, in frame from base 1. All patients had node-negative disease on CT and PET/CT, and none had a history of other malignancies or had previously received chemotherapy or radiotherapy. At each of two time points, around 6.1 milliliters of peripheral venous blood were collected into EDTA tubes. PBMCs were isolated by Ficoll-Paque Plus density-gradient centrifugation. Right after collection, samples were placed at -80 degrees C and kept there until analysis.

The input for sequencing was PBMCs, taken before or after stereotactic body radiation therapy (not recorded which). The chain was built from TRBV6-2 or TRBV6-3 and TRBJ2-2; confidence is insufficient to name the D gene. This TCR came from a donor over 45 with non-small cell lung cancer. The bases read TGTGCCAGCAGCCGACATGGAAACACCGTGGAGCTGTTTTTT. Its amino acids are CASSRHGNTVELFF.